The 15 T cell receptor beta chains presented below share a single source sample, sequenced in a study of T cell responses to AZD1222 COVID-19 vaccine. Using immunoSEQ multiplex PCR, the repertoire was profiled, and TCRdb retains in-frame clones only, with some absent. Of tens of thousands of clones listed, approximately 85% were seen once; the top ten hold 12%. Sequenced here: peripheral blood, sampled 28 days after the second AZD1222 dose. The receptors shown here come from an adult who received the AZD1222 COVID-19 vaccine.

The chain carries TRBV2 and TRBJ1-2, with no clear D. The CDR3 runs to 11 residues. Germline loops: CDR1 SNHLY, CDR2 FYNNEI. With 9 bases removed from V and 2 bases from J, the gap between germline ends came to 7 bases. CDR3: CASGRNYGYTF. CDR3 in DNA: TGTGCCAGTGGACGGAACTATGGCTACACCTTC. Looking up the rest from reference TRBV2 and TRBJ1-2 gives the full variable domain: EPEVTQTPSHQVTQMGQEVILRCVPISNHLYFYWYRQILGQKVEFLVSFYNNEISEKSEIFDDQFSVERPDGSNFTLKIRSTKLEDSAMYFCASGRNYGYTFGSGTRLTVV.

The chain has TRBV23-1 and TRBJ1-5; D possibly corresponds to TRBD1 (6 bases). TRBV23-1 is identified as an open reading frame with a role that is uncertain. The CDR3 is 14 amino acids. The V end lost 4 bases, the J end lost 5 bases, and 12 bases lay between the germline ends. The CDR3 DNA follows: TGCGCCAGCAGTCTTGGGGGCTTTTATCAGCCCCAGCATTTT. As protein: CASSLGGFYQPQHF.

The chain has TRBV27 and TRBJ1-2, with D possibly being TRBD1 (5 bases). The CDR3 runs 14 residues. V was shortened by 2 bases and J by 4 bases, with 11 bases between the two germline ends. CDR1 is MNHEY and CDR2 is SMNVEV in the germline V gene (reference sequence). CDR3 DNA: TGTGCCAGCAGTTTACTGTCAGGGCCCTATGGCTACACCTTC. This encodes CASSLLSGPYGYTF.

The chain uses TRBV21-1 and TRBJ2-7. TRBV21-1 is an annotated pseudogene. This CDR3 has 14 amino acids. Here the CDR3 DNA reads TGTGCCAGCAGCAAAAGGGACCGACTGTCTGAGCAGTACGTC. Its protein product is CASSKRDRLSEQYV.

The gene calls are TRBV7-9 and TRBJ1-1; TRBD1 matches at 8 bases. CDR1 and CDR2 (germline): SEHNR, FQNEAQ (reference sequence). The V gene end was trimmed by 5 bases and the J gene end by 6 bases; junction bases not matched to a gene: 8. The CDR3 is 14 residues long. The CDR3 loop is CASSPKGQGPEAFF. CDR3 in DNA: TGTGCCAGCAGCCCGAAAGGACAGGGCCCTGAAGCTTTCTTT. Based on the CDR3 plus reference TRBV7-9 and TRBJ1-1, the full variable domain is DTGVSQNPRHKITKRGQNVTFRCDPISEHNRLYWYRQTLGQGPEFLTYFQNEAQLEKSRLLSDRFSAERPKGSFSTLEIQRTEQGDSAMYLCASSPKGQGPEAFFGQGTRLTVV.

V and J are TRBV19 and TRBJ1-5; D is unclear. This CDR3 has 12 residues. V dropped 6 bases and J dropped 11 bases, with 14 bases sitting between them. Germline values: CDR1 LNHDA, CDR2 SQIVND (reference sequence). CDR3 sequence reads: CASSPSIGAQHF. CDR3 nucleotide sequence: TGTGCCAGTAGCCCCTCGATAGGAGCCCAGCATTTT. Based on the CDR3 plus reference TRBV19 and TRBJ1-5, the full variable domain is DGGITQSPKYLFRKEGQNVTLSCEQNLNHDAMYWYRQDPGQGLRLIYYSQIVNDFQKGDIAEGYSVSREKKESFPLTVTSAQKNPTAFYLCASSPSIGAQHFGDGTRLSIL.

This clone was picked up one time. The genes are TRBV4-3 and TRBJ1-2; D remains unclear. The CDR3 totals 16 residues. Trimming pared 1 base from V and 2 bases from J, leaving 14 bases between. Germline V gives CDR1 LGHNA, CDR2 YSLEER. In DNA form, the CDR3 reads TGCGCCAGCAGCCAAGTTGGGGAGGTGACGAACTATGGCTACACCTTC. Protein product: CASSQVGEVTNYGYTF.

The rearrangement joins TRBV7-2 to TRBJ2-2; D gene ambiguous. The germline V and J ends were trimmed by 2 bases and 4 bases, with 8 bases remaining between them. The CDR3 spans 14 residues. Germline V gene sequence: CDR1 SGHTA, CDR2 FQGNSA. In DNA, the CDR3 is TGTGCCAGCAGCTTATGGTGGAGCACCGGGGAGCTGTTTTTT. It specifies CASSLWWSTGELFF.

J is TRBJ1-5 and V is TRBV5-6; D might be TRBD1 (6 bases). Deletions cut 2 bases from V and 0 bases from J, with 12 bases between. The CDR3 is 16 residues long. Germline CDR1 is SGHDT and CDR2 is YYEEEE. CDR3 DNA: TGTGCCAGCAGCTTACAGGGCCGCTATAGCAATCAGCCCCAGCATTTT. It translates to CASSLQGRYSNQPQHF.

Only a few counts were recorded for this clone. The V gene is TRBV29-1, the J gene TRBJ2-1; 14 nucleotides line up with TRBD2. CDR1 is SQVTM, CDR2 ANQGSEA, per germline. V lost 0 bases to trimming and J lost 15 bases; unmatched junction nucleotides: 7. The CDR3 consists of 14 residues. CDR3 nucleotides: TGCAGCGTTGAAGATCGGACTAGCGGGAGGAAGCGGTTCTTC. Protein product: CSVEDRTSGRKRFF.

This rearrangement joins TRBV28 to TRBJ1-2; 8 nucleotides line up with TRBD1. Losses at the gene ends were 6 bases for V and 7 bases for J; bases not matched to a gene: 7. The CDR3 covers 13 residues. Germline lookup yields CDR1 MDHEN and CDR2 SYDVKM. The CDR3, as DNA: TGTGCCAGCAGGACCTCAGGGGGCCGTGGCTACACCTTC. Its protein product is CASRTSGGRGYTF.

The chain has TRBV11-2 and TRBJ2-2; possible D gene TRBD2, 7 bases. This CDR3 is 19 amino acids long. Germline CDR1 is SGHAT and CDR2 is FQNNGV. The V and J ends lost 1 base and 8 bases respectively, with 26 bases between them. The CDR3 sequence: CASSLGGGGGLLRGGELFF. Written as DNA, the CDR3 is TGTGCCAGCAGCTTAGGGGGCGGGGGCGGGCTGCTGCGTGGAGGGGAGCTGTTTTTT.

This chain joins TRBV5-1 and TRBJ2-1; the match to TRBD2 covers 8 bases. The CDR3 covers 13 residues. V lost 5 bases and J lost 5; bases outside the gene matches: 3. Germline-derived CDR1 and CDR2 are SGHRS and YFSETQ. The CDR3 region is CASSDSGDNEQFF. In DNA form, the CDR3 reads TGCGCCAGCAGTGATAGCGGGGACAATGAGCAGTTCTTC. Full variable domain (rest looked up from reference TRBV5-1 and TRBJ2-1): KAGVTQTPRYLIKTRGQQVTLSCSPISGHRSVSWYQQTPGQGLQFLFEYFSETQRNKGNFPGRFSGRQFSNSRSEMNVSTLELGDSALYLCASSDSGDNEQFFGPGTRLTVL.

The V and J genes are TRBV9 and TRBJ1-1, with D possibly matching TRBD1 (6 bases). The CDR3 consists of 16 residues. Trimming left V 3 bases short and J 4 bases short, with 19 bases between. Looked up from germline, CDR1 is SGDLS and CDR2 is YYNGEE. In nucleotides, the CDR3 is TGTGCCAGCAGCGCGAACAGGGAAGGGGTCGGCACTGAAGCTTTCTTT. This gives the protein CASSANREGVGTEAFF.

The rearrangement links TRBV14 to TRBJ2-1; TRBD1 or TRBD2 may be the D gene (5 bases each). The V gene lost 2 bases and the J gene lost 4 bases, with 9 bases spanning the gap. The CDR3 loop spans 14 amino acids. CDR1 is SGHDN and CDR2 is FVKESK in the germline V gene. CDR3 region: CASSQYGAYNEQFF. CDR3 in DNA: TGTGCCAGCAGCCAATACGGGGCGTACAATGAGCAGTTCTTC.